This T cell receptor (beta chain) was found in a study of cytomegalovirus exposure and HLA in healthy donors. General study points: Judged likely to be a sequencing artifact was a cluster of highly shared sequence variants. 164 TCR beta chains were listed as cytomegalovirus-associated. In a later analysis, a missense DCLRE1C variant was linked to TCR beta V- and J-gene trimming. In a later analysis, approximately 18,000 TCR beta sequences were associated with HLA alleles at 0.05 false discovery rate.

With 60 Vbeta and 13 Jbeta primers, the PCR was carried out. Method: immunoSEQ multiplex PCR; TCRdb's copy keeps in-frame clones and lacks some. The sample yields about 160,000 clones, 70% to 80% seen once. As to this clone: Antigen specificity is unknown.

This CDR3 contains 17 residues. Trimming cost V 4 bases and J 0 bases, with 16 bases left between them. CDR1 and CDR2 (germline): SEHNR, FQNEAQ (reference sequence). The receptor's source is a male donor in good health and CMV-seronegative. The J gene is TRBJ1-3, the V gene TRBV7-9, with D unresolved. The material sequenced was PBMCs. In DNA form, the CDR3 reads TGTGCCAGCAGCTCCACCGCGACACCCGCCTCTGGAAACACCATATATTTT. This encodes CASSSTATPASGNTIYF.